A single sample is the source of the 14 T cell receptor beta chains below, sequenced in a study of a mutant IDH1 vaccine in newly diagnosed glioma. The time point here: week 5, during vaccination. Each vaccine dose was 300 ug of mutant IDH1 20-mer peptide, with topical imiquimod. The antigens for these receptors are not known. TCRdb's copy holds only in-frame clones and misses some; the assay was immunoSEQ multiplex PCR. The sample records about 58,000 clones, about 86% being singletons. The sequences come from PBMCs, collected from a glioma patient whose treatment included an IDH1 peptide vaccine. The receptors here all came from a woman in her forties or fifties with glioma.

CDR3 residues: CASSSPGQGDEKLFF. As DNA, the CDR3 is TGTGCCAGCAGTTCCCCGGGACAGGGGGATGAAAAACTGTTTTTT. V usage is TRBV28 and J usage is TRBJ1-4; 11 bases agree with TRBD1. The junction had 4 bases not matched to a gene; V was cut back by 4 bases and J by 6 bases. Per germline, CDR1 MDHEN and CDR2 SYDVKM. The CDR3 is 15 amino acids. The full variable domain, in which reference TRBV28 and TRBJ1-4 provide the parts outside the CDR3, is DVKVTQSSRYLVKRTGEKVFLECVQDMDHENMFWYRQDPGLGLRLIYFSYDVKMKEKGDIPEGYSVSREKKERFSLILESASTNQTSMYLCASSSPGQGDEKLFFGSGTQLSVL.

The chain couples TRBV11-2 to TRBJ2-7; the D gene is possibly TRBD1 (6 bases). CDR3 length: 13 amino acids. V lost 4 bases, J lost 3 bases, and 10 bases lay in between. CDR1 SGHAT and CDR2 FQNNGV come from the germline V gene. The CDR3 region has the DNA TGTGCCAGCAGCTACGGACAGCACTACGAGCAGTACTTC. Its protein product is CASSYGQHYEQYF.

The rearrangement joins TRBV7-2 to TRBJ2-7, with no clear D. The CDR3 length is 15 residues. Germline values: CDR1 SGHTA, CDR2 FQGNSA. The ends were cut back, 5 bases at V and 3 bases at J, with 17 bases in the middle. The CDR3 sequence: CASSPNFSRHYEQYF. CDR3 DNA sequence: TGTGCCAGCAGCCCTAATTTTAGCCGGCACTACGAGCAGTACTTC.

V gene TRBV5-4 combines with J gene TRBJ2-7; D is possibly TRBD1 (6 bases). The CDR3 extends over 15 amino acids. V dropped 4 bases and J dropped 3 bases, with 17 bases sitting between them. Germline CDR1 SGHNT, CDR2 YYREEE (reference sequence). CDR3 DNA: TGTGCCAGCAGCCCCAACCCAGGGGAAGTCTACGAGCAGTACTTC. Its translation is CASSPNPGEVYEQYF.

The rearrangement links TRBV18 to TRBJ1-2; D ambiguous. The CDR3 is 14 residues long. The germline CDR1 and CDR2 sequences are KGHSH and LQKENI. The ends were cut back, 4 bases at V and 7 bases at J, with 16 bases in the middle. The CDR3 protein is CASSREGVNSGYTF. In DNA, the CDR3 is TGTGCCAGCTCACGGGAGGGCGTCAATAGTGGCTACACCTTC.

The V call is TRBV9, the J call TRBJ2-3; D ambiguous. Germline V gives CDR1 SGDLS, CDR2 YYNGEE. The CDR3 totals 14 residues. Trimming shortened V by 0 bases and J by 2 bases, and 7 bases separated the two germline ends. CDR3 in DNA: TGTGCCAGCAGCGTAGACTGGGCCACAGATACGCAGTATTTT. Translating it yields CASSVDWATDTQYF.

The genes are TRBV10-3 and TRBJ2-5; 10 bases align to TRBD2. The CDR3 runs 15 residues. The germline gives CDR1 ENHRY, CDR2 SYGVKD. V lost 3 bases to trimming and J lost 3 bases; unmatched junction nucleotides: 4. The CDR3 region is CAISDTSGAKETQYF. As DNA, the CDR3 is TGTGCCATCAGTGACACTAGCGGGGCCAAAGAGACCCAGTACTTC.

This chain connects TRBV28 to TRBJ2-3; 13 bases fit TRBD2. J was trimmed by 0 bases and V by 5 bases; bases with no gene match: 17. This CDR3 spans 21 amino acids. Germline lookup yields CDR1 MDHEN and CDR2 SYDVKM. This chain's CDR3 is CASSTGLAGRSSLPSTDTQYF. The CDR3 nucleotides read TGTGCCAGCAGTACGGGACTAGCGGGGAGGAGTTCCCTTCCTAGCACAGATACGCAGTATTTT.

This clone was detected only once. The chain employs TRBV6-5 and TRBJ1-2; D gene uncertain. Germline values: CDR1 MNHEY, CDR2 SVGAGI. V gave up 4 bases and J gave up 8 bases, with 14 bases separating them. This CDR3 is 13 amino acids long. This chain's CDR3 is CASSSGLFQGYTF. CDR3 nucleotide sequence: TGTGCCAGCAGTTCTGGCCTCTTCCAAGGCTACACCTTC.

The chain links TRBV25-1 to TRBJ2-7; no clear D. Deletions cut 10 bases from V and 5 bases from J, with 18 bases between. The CDR3 is made up of 13 amino acids. From germline, CDR1 is MGHDK and CDR2 SYGVNS. For the CDR3, the DNA is TGTGCCACCCTGTTTAAGGGAAGGAACGAGCAGTACTTC. Its translation is CATLFKGRNEQYF.

The chain employs TRBV7-6 and TRBJ2-5; possibly TRBD2 for D (6 bases). Germline loops: CDR1 SGHVS, CDR2 FNYEAQ. V lost 4 bases and J 9 bases, leaving 12 bases between the germline ends. The CDR3 spans 12 residues. For the CDR3, the DNA is TGTGCCAGCAGCTCAATGACTAGGGCCCAGTACTTC. Amino acid sequence: CASSSMTRAQYF. Together with reference TRBV7-6 and TRBJ2-5, the CDR3 gives the full variable domain: GAGVSQSPRYKVTKRGQDVALRCDPISGHVSLYWYRQALGQGPEFLTYFNYEAQQDKSGLPNDRFSAERPEGSISTLTIQRTEQRDSAMYRCASSSMTRAQYFGPGTRLLVL.

The rearrangement joins TRBV15 to TRBJ1-3, with 7 nucleotides matching TRBD1. The germline V gene encodes CDR1 LNHNV and CDR2 YYDKDF (reference sequence). The CDR3 sequence is 18 residues long. The J segment lost 1 base and the V segment lost 0 bases, leaving 9 bases of the junction unmatched. The CDR3 sequence: CATSRDQGGVGSGNTIYF. Written as DNA, the CDR3 is TGTGCCACCAGCAGAGATCAGGGGGGCGTCGGATCTGGAAACACCATATATTTT.

CDR3 region: CASSIGLADQPQHF. The CDR3 nucleotides read TGTGCCAGTAGTATCGGCCTAGCAGATCAGCCCCAGCATTTT. This sequence joins TRBV19 and TRBJ1-5, with D uncertain. Between the trimmed V and J ends, which lost 3 bases and 5 bases, there was a span of 11 bases. Germline CDR1 reads LNHDA; CDR2 reads SQIVND (reference sequence). This CDR3 region has 14 residues.

The chain is built from TRBV7-9 and TRBJ2-2, with unresolved D. V gave up 4 bases and J gave up 3 bases, with 15 bases separating them. Germline CDR1 SEHNR, CDR2 FQNEAQ (reference sequence). CDR3 length: 16 residues. CDR3 in amino acids: CASSSLREDHTGELFF. As DNA, the CDR3 is TGTGCCAGCAGCTCACTGAGAGAAGATCACACCGGGGAGCTGTTTTTT.